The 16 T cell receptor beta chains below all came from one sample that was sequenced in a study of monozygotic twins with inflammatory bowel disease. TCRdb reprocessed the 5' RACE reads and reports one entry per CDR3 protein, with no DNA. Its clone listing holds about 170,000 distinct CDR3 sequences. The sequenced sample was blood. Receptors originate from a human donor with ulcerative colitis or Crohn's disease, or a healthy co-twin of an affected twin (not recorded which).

CDR3 in amino acids: CASSLAGGWDEQFF. The chain is built from TRBV7-2 and TRBJ2-1; as DNA is missing, the TRBD1 call by TCRdb cannot be tested. The CDR3 is made up of 14 amino acids. Germline-derived CDR1 and CDR2 are SGHTA and FQGNSA.

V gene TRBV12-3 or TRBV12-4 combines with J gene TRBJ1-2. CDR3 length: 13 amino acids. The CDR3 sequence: CASSLQENYGYTF.

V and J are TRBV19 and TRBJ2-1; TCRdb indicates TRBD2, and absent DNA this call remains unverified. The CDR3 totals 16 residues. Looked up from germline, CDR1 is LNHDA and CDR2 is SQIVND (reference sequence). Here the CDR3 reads CASSTGTSGSKYEQFF.

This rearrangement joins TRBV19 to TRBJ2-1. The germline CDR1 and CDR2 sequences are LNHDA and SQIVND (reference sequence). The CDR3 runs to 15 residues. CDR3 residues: CASSIVGFSYNEQFF.

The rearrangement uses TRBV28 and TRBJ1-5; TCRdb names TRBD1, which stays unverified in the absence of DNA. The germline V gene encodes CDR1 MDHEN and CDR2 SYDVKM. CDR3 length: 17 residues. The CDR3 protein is CASSFLQTWARMQPQHF.

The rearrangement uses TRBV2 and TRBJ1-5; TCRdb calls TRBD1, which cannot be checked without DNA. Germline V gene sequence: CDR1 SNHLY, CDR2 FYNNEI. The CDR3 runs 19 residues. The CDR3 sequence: CASSESWEAGVESNQPQHF. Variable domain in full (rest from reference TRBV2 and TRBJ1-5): EPEVTQTPSHQVTQMGQEVILRCVPISNHLYFYWYRQILGQKVEFLVSFYNNEISEKSEIFDDQFSVERPDGSNFTLKIRSTKLEDSAMYFCASSESWEAGVESNQPQHFGDGTRLSIL.

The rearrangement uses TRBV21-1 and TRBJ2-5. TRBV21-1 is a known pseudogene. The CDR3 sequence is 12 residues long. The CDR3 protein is CASSSGRETQYF.

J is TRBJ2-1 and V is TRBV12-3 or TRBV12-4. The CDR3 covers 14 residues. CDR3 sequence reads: CASSLGTDVGVQFF.

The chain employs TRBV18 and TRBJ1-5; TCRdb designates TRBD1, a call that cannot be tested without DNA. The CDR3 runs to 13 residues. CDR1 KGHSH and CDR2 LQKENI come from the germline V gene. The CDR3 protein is CASTGGETQPQHF.

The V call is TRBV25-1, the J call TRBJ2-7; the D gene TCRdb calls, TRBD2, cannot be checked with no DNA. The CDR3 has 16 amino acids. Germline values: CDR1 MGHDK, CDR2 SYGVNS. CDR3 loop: CASSEPGTSGNYEQYF.

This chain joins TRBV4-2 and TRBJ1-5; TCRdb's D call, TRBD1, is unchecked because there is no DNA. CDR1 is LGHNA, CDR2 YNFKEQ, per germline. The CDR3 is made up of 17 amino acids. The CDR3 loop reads CASSQERGGGLNQPQHF.

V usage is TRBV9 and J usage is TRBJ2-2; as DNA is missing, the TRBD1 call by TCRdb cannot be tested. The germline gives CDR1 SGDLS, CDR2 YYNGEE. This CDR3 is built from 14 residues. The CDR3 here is CASSAPLDTGELFF.

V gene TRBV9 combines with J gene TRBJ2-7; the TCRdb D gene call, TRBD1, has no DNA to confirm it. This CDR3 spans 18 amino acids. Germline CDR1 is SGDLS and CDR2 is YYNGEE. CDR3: CASSVLIGADRDTYEQYF.

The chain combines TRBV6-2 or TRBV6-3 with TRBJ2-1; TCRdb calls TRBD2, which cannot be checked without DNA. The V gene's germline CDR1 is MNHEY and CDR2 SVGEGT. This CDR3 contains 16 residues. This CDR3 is CASSRGTSTLSDEQFF.

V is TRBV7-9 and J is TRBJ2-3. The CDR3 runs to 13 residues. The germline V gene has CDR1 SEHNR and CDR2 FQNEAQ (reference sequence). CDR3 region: CASSLQPTDTQYF.

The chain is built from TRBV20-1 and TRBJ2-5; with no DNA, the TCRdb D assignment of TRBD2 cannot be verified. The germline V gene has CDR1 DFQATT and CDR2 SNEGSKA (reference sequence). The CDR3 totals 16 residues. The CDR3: CSARGLLAGVEETQYF.